Following are 4 T cell receptor beta chains from one sample sequenced in a study of T cell repertoires in ileal Crohn's disease. Only in-frame clones appear in the TCRdb table, and some are missing; sequencing was by immunoSEQ multiplex PCR. The table lists about 4,500 clones, 74% of them singletons. Source material: ileal tissue. These receptors all stem from an adult with Crohn's disease.

In nucleotides, the CDR3 is TGTGCCAGCAGCCGTTGGGGGGATGGGGGGTTTGGCTACACCTTC. Its translation is CASSRWGDGGFGYTF. The chain employs TRBV5-6 and TRBJ1-2; tentatively, D is TRBD1 (5 bases). The germline CDR1 and CDR2 sequences are SGHDT and YYEEEE. The CDR3 contains 15 residues. Trimming cost V 4 bases and J 7 bases, with 20 bases left between them.

The chain joins TRBV5-1 to TRBJ1-1; D is perhaps TRBD1 (6 bases). V was clipped by 4 bases and J by 3 bases, with 13 bases between them. The CDR3 covers 14 residues. Germline assignment: CDR1 SGHRS and CDR2 YFSETQ. In DNA, the CDR3 is TGCGCCAGCAGCCCTAACAGGGAATACACTGAAGCTTTCTTT. It codes for CASSPNREYTEAFF.

The chain recombines TRBV11-3 with TRBJ2-7; maybe TRBD2 (6 bases). CDR3 length: 16 amino acids. Germline V gene lookup returns CDR1 SGHNT and CDR2 YENEEA. V was shortened by 5 bases and J by 2 bases, with 19 bases between the two germline ends. The CDR3 here is CASSPGVAEGTYEQYF. The CDR3 DNA sequence: TGTGCCAGCAGCCCCGGGGTAGCGGAAGGGACCTACGAGCAGTACTTC. The full variable domain, rest sourced from reference TRBV11-3 and TRBJ2-7, is EAGVVQSPRYKIIEKKQPVAFWCNPISGHNTLYWYLQNLGQGPELLIRYENEEAVDDSQLPKDRFSAERLKGVDSTLKIQPAELGDSAVYLCASSPGVAEGTYEQYFGPGTRLTVT.

V is TRBV5-1 and J is TRBJ2-3; D is uncertain. The germline V gene has CDR1 SGHRS and CDR2 YFSETQ. V lost 0 bases and J lost 0, with 11 bases in between. This CDR3 is 16 amino acids long. Here the CDR3 DNA reads TGCGCCAGCAGCTTGGGGGCCAGCTCTAGCACAGATACGCAGTATTTT. It codes for CASSLGASSSTDTQYF.